This note documents a single T cell receptor (beta chain) sequence. Its cognate antigen has yet to be identified. No much larger clonotype is one base removed from it; base qualities were not supplied. CDR3 length: 16 amino acids, cysteine to phenylalanine. Kept here is only the CDR3 DNA, which spans 48 bases and is read in frame from base 1. CDR1 is given as MGHRA and CDR2 as YSYEKL, both from the germline V gene. The junction shows trimming of 0 bases on V and 3 bases on J, plus 15 bases between the germline ends. This record comes from a study of post-analysis software for immune sequencing data (dated by TCRdb to the mid-2010s). About the study as a whole: The recorded disease courses included relapsing-remitting, secondary progressive and progressive-relapsing multiple sclerosis, and some patients had no subtype annotation. Patient repertoires were compared against roughly 12 previously published healthy control repertoires from donors aged roughly 6 to 28 years. A subset of samples was prepared in parallel using single-end sample barcoding, then pooled and co-amplified after Illumina adapter ligation.

To demonstrate the VDJtools post-analysis software, TCR beta repertoires were profiled from the peripheral blood of about a dozen young patients with multiple sclerosis. The multiple sclerosis patients were children and adolescents between about 6 and 16 years of age. What the study reported, not specific to this receptor: Patients showed significantly higher frequencies than controls for roughly five TRBV segments, among them TRBV5-6, TRBV5-1 and TRBV20-1. Direct clustering with F measure revealed strong co-clustering of samples prepared in the same batch, which led to a batch-effect correction. The control group was slightly older than the multiple sclerosis patient group. Compared with controls, multiple sclerosis patients had significantly lower normalized Chao1 diversity, a finding suggesting substantial peripheral T-cell clonal expansion.

Receptors were amplified or captured by PCR. Sequencing was carried out with an Illumina HiSeq 2500. To reduce PCR and sequencing biases, unique molecular identifiers were incorporated into the TCR beta cDNA libraries. Per 1 to 10 million input T cells, approximately 500,000 cDNA molecules were obtained, such that each molecule approximated one T cell. Patient libraries were prepared and sequenced with the same protocol used for the earlier healthy control dataset. Samples belonging to the same batch were prepared together, multiplexed and sequenced on a shared HiSeq lane. In the paper's pipeline: MIGEC was used to process the raw barcoded reads, and molecular identifier groups with only a single read were discarded before consensus assembly and CDR3 extraction. VDJtools was used for post-analysis of the clonotype tables, with diversity normalized by down-sampling every dataset to the smallest sample size. To correct batch-related cross-sample contamination, repertoire overlap clustering matched CDR3 amino acid sequences but not nucleotide sequences. TCRdb applied fastp at Q25 and MiXCR to the public reads, then kept only in-frame beta chains. Each CDR3 protein gets just one entry, which takes the most common genes and DNA from the rows behind it. These V and J calls originate from TCRdb's pipeline instead of the authors' own analysis. The sample table holds about 540,000 distinct CDR3 sequences, of which 34% were seen once. The top ten clones comprise 4.5% to 7.5% of the sample.

The rearrangement joined TRBV4-1 to TRBJ2-7; the D segment cannot be called with confidence. Source material: blood. The clonotype was recovered from a girl aged 2-17 years with multiple sclerosis. The DNA sequence reads TGCGCCAGCAGCCAAGATCGGGTCAGAGATTTCTACGAGCAGTACTTC. It specifies CASSQDRVRDFYEQYF.